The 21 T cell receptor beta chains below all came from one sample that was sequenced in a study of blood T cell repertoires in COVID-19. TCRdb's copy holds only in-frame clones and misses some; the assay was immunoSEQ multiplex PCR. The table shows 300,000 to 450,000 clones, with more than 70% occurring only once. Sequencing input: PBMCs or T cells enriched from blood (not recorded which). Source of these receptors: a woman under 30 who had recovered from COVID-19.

CDR3 DNA: TGTGCCAGCAGTTCAACAGTGAACACTGAAGCTTTCTTT. Translation gives CASSSTVNTEAFF. This chain connects TRBV12-3 or TRBV12-4 to TRBJ1-1, with D uncertain. Trimming cost V 4 bases and J 0 bases, with 6 bases left between them. The CDR3 length is 13 residues.

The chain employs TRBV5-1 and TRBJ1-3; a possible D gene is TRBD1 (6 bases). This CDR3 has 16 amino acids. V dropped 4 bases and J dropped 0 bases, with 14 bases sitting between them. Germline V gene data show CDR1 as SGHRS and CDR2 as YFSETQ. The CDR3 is CASSLRDMSSGNTIYF. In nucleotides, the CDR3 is TGCGCCAGCAGCCTACGGGACATGTCCTCTGGAAACACCATATATTTT.

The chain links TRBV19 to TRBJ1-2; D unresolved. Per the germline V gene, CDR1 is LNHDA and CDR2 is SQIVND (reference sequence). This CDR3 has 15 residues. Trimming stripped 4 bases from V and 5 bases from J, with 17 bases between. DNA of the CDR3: TGTGCCAGTAGTAGTAGCCACCTTGAATTGTATGGCTACACCTTC. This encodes CASSSSHLELYGYTF.

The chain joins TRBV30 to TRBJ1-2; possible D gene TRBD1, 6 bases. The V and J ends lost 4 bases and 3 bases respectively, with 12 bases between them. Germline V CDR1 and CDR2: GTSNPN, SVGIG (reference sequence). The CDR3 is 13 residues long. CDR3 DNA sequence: TGTGCCTGGAATTACGACAGGTACTATGGCTACACCTTC. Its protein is CAWNYDRYYGYTF.

This chain's CDR3 is CASGRGRNTEAFF. The CDR3 DNA follows: TGTGCCAGCGGCAGGGGGAGGAACACTGAAGCTTTCTTT. The genes are TRBV6-5 and TRBJ1-1; TRBD1 matches 7 bases. The CDR3 is made up of 13 amino acids. Germline loops: CDR1 MNHEY, CDR2 SVGAGI. With V trimmed by 8 bases and J by 1 base, 4 bases remained unmatched.

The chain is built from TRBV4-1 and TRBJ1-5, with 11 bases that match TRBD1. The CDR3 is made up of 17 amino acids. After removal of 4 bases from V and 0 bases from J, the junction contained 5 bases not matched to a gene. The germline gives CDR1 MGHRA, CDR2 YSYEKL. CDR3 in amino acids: CASSLGTGGDSNQPQHF. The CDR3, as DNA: TGCGCCAGCAGCCTCGGGACAGGGGGGGATAGCAATCAGCCCCAGCATTTT.

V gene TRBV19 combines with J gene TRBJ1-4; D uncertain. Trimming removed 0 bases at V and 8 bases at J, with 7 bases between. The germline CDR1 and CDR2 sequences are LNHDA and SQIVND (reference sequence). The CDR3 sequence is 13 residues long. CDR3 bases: TGTGCCAGTAGTATAGATGCGGCCGAAAAACTGTTTTTT. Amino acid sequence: CASSIDAAEKLFF. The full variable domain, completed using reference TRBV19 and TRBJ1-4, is DGGITQSPKYLFRKEGQNVTLSCEQNLNHDAMYWYRQDPGQGLRLIYYSQIVNDFQKGDIAEGYSVSREKKESFPLTVTSAQKNPTAFYLCASSIDAAEKLFFGSGTQLSVL.

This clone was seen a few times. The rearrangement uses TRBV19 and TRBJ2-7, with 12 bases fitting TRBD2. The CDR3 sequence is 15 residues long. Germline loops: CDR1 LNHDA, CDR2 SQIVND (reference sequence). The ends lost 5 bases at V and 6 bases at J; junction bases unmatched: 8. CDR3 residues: CASSPLAGGVAEQYF. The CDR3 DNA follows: TGTGCCAGTAGTCCACTAGCGGGGGGAGTGGCCGAGCAGTACTTC. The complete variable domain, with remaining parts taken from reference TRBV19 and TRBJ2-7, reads DGGITQSPKYLFRKEGQNVTLSCEQNLNHDAMYWYRQDPGQGLRLIYYSQIVNDFQKGDIAEGYSVSREKKESFPLTVTSAQKNPTAFYLCASSPLAGGVAEQYFGPGTRLTVT.

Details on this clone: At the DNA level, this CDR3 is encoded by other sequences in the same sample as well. The CDR3 DNA is TGTGCCAGCAGCGTTTCAGGGGCGGGCACTGAAGCTTTCTTT. It codes for CASSVSGAGTEAFF. The chain carries TRBV9 and TRBJ1-1, with D maybe TRBD1 (6 bases). Trimming removed 2 bases from V and 4 bases from J, with 12 bases in between. The CDR3 has 14 residues. Germline V gene data show CDR1 as SGDLS and CDR2 as YYNGEE. Drawing the rest from reference TRBV9 and TRBJ1-1, the complete variable domain is DSGVTQTPKHLITATGQRVTLRCSPRSGDLSVYWYQQSLDQGLQFLIQYYNGEERAKGNILERFSAQQFPDLHSELNLSSLELGDSALYFCASSVSGAGTEAFFGQGTRLTVV.

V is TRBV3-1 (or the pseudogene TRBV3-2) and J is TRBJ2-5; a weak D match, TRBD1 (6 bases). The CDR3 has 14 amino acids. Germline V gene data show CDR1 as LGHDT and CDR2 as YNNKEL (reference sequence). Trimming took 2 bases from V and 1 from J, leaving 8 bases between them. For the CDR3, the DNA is TGTGCCAGCAGCCAAAGGGGGTCCCAAGAGACCCAGTACTTC. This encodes CASSQRGSQETQYF.

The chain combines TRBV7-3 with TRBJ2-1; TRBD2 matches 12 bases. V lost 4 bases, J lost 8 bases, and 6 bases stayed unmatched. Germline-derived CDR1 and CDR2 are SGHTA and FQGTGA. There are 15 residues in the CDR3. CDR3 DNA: TGTGCCAGCAGCTCCGGACTAGCGGGGATGGATGAGCAGTTCTTC. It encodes CASSSGLAGMDEQFF.

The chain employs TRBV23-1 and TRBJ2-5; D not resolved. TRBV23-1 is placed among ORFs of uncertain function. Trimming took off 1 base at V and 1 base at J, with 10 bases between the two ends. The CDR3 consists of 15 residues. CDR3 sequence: CASSQYQVIQETQYF. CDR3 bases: TGCGCCAGCAGTCAATACCAGGTTATCCAAGAGACCCAGTACTTC.

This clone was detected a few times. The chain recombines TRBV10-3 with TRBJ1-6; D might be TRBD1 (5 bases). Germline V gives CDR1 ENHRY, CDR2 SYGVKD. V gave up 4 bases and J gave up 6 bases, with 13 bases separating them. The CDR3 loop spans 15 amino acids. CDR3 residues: CAISVGAGRNSPLHF. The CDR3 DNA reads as TGTGCCATCAGTGTAGGGGCAGGGCGTAATTCACCCCTCCACTTT.

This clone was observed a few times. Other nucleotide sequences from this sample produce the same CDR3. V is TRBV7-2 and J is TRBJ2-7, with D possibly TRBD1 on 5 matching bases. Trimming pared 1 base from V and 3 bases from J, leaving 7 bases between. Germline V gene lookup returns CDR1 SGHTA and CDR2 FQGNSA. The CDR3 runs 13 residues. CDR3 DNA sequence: TGTGCCAGCAGCTTAGGCAGGGACTACGAGCAGTACTTC. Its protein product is CASSLGRDYEQYF.

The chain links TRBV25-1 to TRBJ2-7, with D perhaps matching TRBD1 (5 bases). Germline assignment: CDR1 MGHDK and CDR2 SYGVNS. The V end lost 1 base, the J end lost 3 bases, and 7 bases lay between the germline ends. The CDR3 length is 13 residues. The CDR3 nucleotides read TGTGCCAGCAGTGAATGGGGCAGCTACGAGCAGTACTTC. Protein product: CASSEWGSYEQYF.

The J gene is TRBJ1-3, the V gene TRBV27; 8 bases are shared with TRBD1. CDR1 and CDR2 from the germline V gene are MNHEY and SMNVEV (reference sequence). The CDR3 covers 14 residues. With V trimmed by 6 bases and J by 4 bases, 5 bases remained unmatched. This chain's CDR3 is CASSVRGPGNTIYF. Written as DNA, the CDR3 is TGTGCCAGCAGCGTCAGGGGGCCGGGAAACACCATATATTTT.

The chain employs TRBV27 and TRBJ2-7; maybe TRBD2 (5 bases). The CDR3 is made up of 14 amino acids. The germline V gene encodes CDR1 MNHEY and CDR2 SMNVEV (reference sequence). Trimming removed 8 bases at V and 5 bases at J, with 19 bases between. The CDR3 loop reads CASRPGDRLDEQYF. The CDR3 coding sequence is TGTGCCAGCCGCCCCGGGGATCGTCTGGACGAGCAGTACTTC.

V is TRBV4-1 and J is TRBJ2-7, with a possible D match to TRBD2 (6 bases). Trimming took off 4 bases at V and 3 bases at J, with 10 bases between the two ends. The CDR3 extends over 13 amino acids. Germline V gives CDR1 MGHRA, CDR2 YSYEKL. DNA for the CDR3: TGCGCCAGCAGCCCAGACGGGGGCTACGAGCAGTACTTC. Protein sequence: CASSPDGGYEQYF.

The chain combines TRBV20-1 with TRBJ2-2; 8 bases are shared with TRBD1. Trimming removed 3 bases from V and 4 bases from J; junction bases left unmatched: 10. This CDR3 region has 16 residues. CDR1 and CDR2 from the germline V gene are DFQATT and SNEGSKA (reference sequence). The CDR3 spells CSASGQGARGTGELFF. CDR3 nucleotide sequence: TGCAGTGCTAGTGGGCAGGGGGCGCGGGGCACCGGGGAGCTGTTTTTT.

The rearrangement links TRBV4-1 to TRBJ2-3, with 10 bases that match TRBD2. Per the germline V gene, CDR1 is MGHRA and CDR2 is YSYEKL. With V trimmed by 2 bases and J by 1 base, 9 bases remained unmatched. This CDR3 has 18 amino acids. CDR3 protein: CASSQTTSGAGGTDTQYF. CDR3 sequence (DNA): TGCGCCAGCAGCCAAACCACTAGCGGGGCGGGGGGCACAGATACGCAGTATTTT.

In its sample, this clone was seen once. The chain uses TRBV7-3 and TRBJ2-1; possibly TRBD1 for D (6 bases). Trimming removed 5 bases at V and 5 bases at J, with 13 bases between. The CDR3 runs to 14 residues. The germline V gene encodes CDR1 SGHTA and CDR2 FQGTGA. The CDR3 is CASSPEGTHNEQFF. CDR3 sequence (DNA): TGTGCCAGCAGCCCAGAAGGGACACACAATGAGCAGTTCTTC.